One and the same sample provided the 9 T cell receptor beta chains below, sequenced in a study of blood T cell repertoires in COVID-19. The data were produced by immunoSEQ multiplex PCR, yet TCRdb's version contains in-frame clones alone and is incomplete. The sample lists 200,000 to 250,000 clones; roughly four fifths were seen once. The specimen sequenced was PBMCs or T cells enriched from blood (not recorded which). The receptors derive from a man in his 60s who had recovered from COVID-19.

The chain recombines TRBV6-5 with TRBJ2-7, with D perhaps TRBD2 (5 bases). The germline gives CDR1 MNHEY, CDR2 SVGAGI. The CDR3 is 12 residues long. Trimming shortened V by 7 bases and J by 4 bases, and 11 bases separated the two germline ends. The CDR3 loop is CASTAGIYEQYF. The CDR3 DNA reads TGTGCCAGCACGGCCGGGATTTACGAGCAGTACTTC.

The chain couples TRBV30 to TRBJ1-3, with D perhaps TRBD1 (5 bases). The germline V gene has CDR1 GTSNPN and CDR2 SVGIG (reference sequence). Trimming stripped 0 bases from V and 2 bases from J, with 8 bases between. The CDR3 runs to 14 residues. The CDR3 coding sequence is TGTGCCTGGAGTGTGGGCAGGGCTGGAAACACCATATATTTT. This encodes CAWSVGRAGNTIYF.

This clone was recorded a few times. This rearrangement joins TRBV18 to TRBJ2-7; 10 bases are a match to TRBD1. The germline CDR1 and CDR2 sequences are KGHSH and LQKENI. V shed 0 bases, J shed 4 bases, and the junction held 6 bases outside the gene matches. CDR3 length equals 16 residues. In DNA, the CDR3 is TGTGCCAGCTCACCACCTAACCGGGACAGGGGTTACGAGCAGTACTTC. This translates into CASSPPNRDRGYEQYF.

The rearrangement uses TRBV4-3 and TRBJ1-2, with TRBD1 matching 9 bases. The CDR3 length is 16 residues. With V trimmed by 1 base and J by 2 bases, 5 bases remained unmatched. Germline V gene lookup returns CDR1 LGHNA and CDR2 YSLEER. The CDR3 protein is CASSQALGTGNYGYTF. DNA for the CDR3: TGCGCCAGCAGCCAAGCACTCGGGACAGGGAACTATGGCTACACCTTC.

This clone was counted many times. This chain links TRBV4-2 with TRBJ1-3, with 10 bases fitting TRBD1. CDR1 is LGHNA and CDR2 is YNFKEQ in the germline V gene. V shed 6 bases, J shed 4 bases, and the junction held 6 bases outside the gene matches. The CDR3 length is 15 residues. The CDR3 DNA reads as TGTGCCAGCAGACCTGGGACAGGGGAAGGAAACACCATATATTTT. As protein: CASRPGTGEGNTIYF.

The rearrangement joins TRBV6-5 to TRBJ2-3; possible D gene TRBD1, 5 bases. The CDR3 is made up of 14 amino acids. The ends were cut back, 6 bases at V and 6 bases at J, with 16 bases in the middle. Germline assignment: CDR1 MNHEY and CDR2 SVGAGI. The CDR3 bases are TGTGCCAGCAGCCTTAAGACAGCTTCGGATACGCAGTATTTT. Protein product: CASSLKTASDTQYF.

V usage is TRBV27 and J usage is TRBJ1-6, with D maybe TRBD1 (5 bases). The ends were cut back, 0 bases at V and 9 bases at J, with 15 bases in the middle. There are 16 residues in the CDR3. CDR1 is MNHEY and CDR2 is SMNVEV in the germline V gene (reference sequence). The CDR3 spells CASSLSSNQGLSPLHF. CDR3 coding DNA: TGTGCCAGCAGTTTATCGTCGAATCAGGGACTTTCACCCCTCCACTTT.

The chain links TRBV18 to TRBJ2-5; D may be TRBD1 (5 bases). Germline V lookup: CDR1 KGHSH, CDR2 LQKENI. This CDR3 has 13 residues. Trimming shortened V by 3 bases and J by 4 bases, and 9 bases separated the two germline ends. The CDR3 reads CASSPRQSETQYF. Here the CDR3 DNA reads TGTGCCAGCTCACCTCGACAGTCAGAGACCCAGTACTTC.

The DNA of the CDR3 is TGTGCCAGCAGTACTGGGGGCTTAGGGCAGCCCCAGCATTTT. Its translation is CASSTGGLGQPQHF. The V and J genes are TRBV6-5 and TRBJ1-5, with a tentative D call TRBD1 (6 bases). The germline V and J ends were trimmed by 5 bases and 7 bases, with 15 bases remaining between them. Germline assignment: CDR1 MNHEY and CDR2 SVGAGI. The CDR3 extends over 14 amino acids.